This T cell receptor beta chain was recovered during a study of cytomegalovirus exposure and HLA in healthy donors. With 1 base removed from V and 5 bases from J, the gap between germline ends came to 11 bases. CDR1 and CDR2 from the germline V gene are MGHDK and SYGVNS. The CDR3 is 15 amino acids. Repertoires were generated with immunoSEQ multiplex PCR, while TCRdb's copy carries only in-frame clones and drops some. The top ten clones hold 0.85% to 1.2% of a sample with a few hundred thousand clones, under 95% of them seen once. Points on this clone: Its specificity is not known.

Study observations and caveats: It was found in a later analysis that first-cohort TCR clusters tended to co-occur in the 120 validation repertoires. High specificity and sensitivity for cytomegalovirus status were reported for the classifier. The authors listed some 150 TCR beta chains as cytomegalovirus-associated.

The chain has TRBV25-1 and TRBJ2-2; no definite D call. This sequence was found in a woman between 18 and 29 years old in good health and CMV-seronegative. Sequences were obtained from PBMCs. CDR3: CASSESAADTGELFF. The CDR3 region has the DNA TGTGCCAGCAGTGAATCCGCGGCCGATACCGGGGAGCTGTTTTTT.